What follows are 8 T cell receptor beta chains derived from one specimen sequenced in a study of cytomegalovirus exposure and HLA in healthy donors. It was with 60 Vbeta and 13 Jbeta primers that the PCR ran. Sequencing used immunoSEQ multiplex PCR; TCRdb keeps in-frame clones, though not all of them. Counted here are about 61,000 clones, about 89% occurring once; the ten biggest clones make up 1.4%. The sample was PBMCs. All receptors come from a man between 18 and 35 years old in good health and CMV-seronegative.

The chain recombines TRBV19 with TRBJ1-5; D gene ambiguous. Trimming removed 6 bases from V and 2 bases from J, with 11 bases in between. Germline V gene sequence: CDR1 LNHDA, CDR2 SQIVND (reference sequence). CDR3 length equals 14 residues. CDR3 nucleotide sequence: TGTGCCAGTAGGAATCGCGAGGGCAATCAGCCCCAGCATTTT. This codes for CASRNREGNQPQHF.

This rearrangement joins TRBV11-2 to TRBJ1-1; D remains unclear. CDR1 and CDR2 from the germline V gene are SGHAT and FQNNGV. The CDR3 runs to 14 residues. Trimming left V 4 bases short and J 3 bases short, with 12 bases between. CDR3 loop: CASSSSVGDTEAFF. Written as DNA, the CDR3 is TGTGCCAGCAGCTCCTCGGTCGGGGACACTGAAGCTTTCTTT.

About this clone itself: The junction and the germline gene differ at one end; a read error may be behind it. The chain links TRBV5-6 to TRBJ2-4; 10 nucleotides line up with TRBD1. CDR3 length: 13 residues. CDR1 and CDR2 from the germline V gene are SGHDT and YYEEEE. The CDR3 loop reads CASRRQGAGPNNF. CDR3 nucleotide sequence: TGTGCCAGCAGGAGACAGGGGGCGGGACCCAATAACTTC.

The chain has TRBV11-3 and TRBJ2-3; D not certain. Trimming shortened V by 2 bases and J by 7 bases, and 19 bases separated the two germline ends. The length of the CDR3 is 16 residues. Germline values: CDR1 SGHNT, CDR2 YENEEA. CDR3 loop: CASSLPPPGGRNTQYF. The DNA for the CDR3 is TGTGCCAGCAGCTTACCACCCCCGGGTGGTCGGAATACGCAGTATTTT.

CDR3 in amino acids: CASSLSNRGNEQFF. Here the CDR3 DNA reads TGTGCCAGCAGCCTGTCAAACAGGGGAAATGAGCAGTTCTTC. The V and J genes are TRBV7-9 and TRBJ2-1; TRBD1 agrees at 7 bases. CDR1 is SEHNR, CDR2 FQNEAQ, per germline (reference sequence). The CDR3 runs to 14 residues. The V and J ends lost 5 bases and 7 bases, in that order; junction bases with no gene match: 8.

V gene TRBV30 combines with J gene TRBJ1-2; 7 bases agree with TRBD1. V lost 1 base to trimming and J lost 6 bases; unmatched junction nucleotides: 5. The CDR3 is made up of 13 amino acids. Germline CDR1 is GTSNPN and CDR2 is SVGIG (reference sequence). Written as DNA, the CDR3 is TGTGCCTGGAGTGAAGGGACAGCCGATGGCTACACCTTC. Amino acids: CAWSEGTADGYTF.

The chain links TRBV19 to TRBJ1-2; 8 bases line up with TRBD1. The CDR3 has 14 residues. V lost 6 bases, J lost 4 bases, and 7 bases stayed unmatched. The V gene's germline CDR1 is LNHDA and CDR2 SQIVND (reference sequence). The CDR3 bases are TGTGCCAGTAGACAGGGGGGCGCGGGCTATGGCTACACCTTC. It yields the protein CASRQGGAGYGYTF.

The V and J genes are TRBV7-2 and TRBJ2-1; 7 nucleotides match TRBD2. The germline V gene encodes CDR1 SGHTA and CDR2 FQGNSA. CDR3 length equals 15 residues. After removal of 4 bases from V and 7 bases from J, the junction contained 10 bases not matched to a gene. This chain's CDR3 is CASSSRGSRFNEQFF. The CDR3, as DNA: TGTGCCAGCAGCTCGCGGGGGTCAAGGTTTAATGAGCAGTTCTTC.